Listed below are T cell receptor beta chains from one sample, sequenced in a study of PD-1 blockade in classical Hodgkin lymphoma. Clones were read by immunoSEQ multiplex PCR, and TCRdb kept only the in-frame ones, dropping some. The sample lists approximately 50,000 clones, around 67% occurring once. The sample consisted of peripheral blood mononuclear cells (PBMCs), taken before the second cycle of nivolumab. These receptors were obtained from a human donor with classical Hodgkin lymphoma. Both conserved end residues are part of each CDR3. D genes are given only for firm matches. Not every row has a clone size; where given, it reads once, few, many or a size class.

cdr3_nt: TGTGCCAGCAGCGTACGACTAGCGGGAGACCAAGAGACCCAGTACTTC
cdr3_aa: CASSVRLAGDQETQYF
j_call: TRBJ2-5
d_call: TRBD2
v_call: TRBV9
clone_size: NA

cdr3_nt: TGTGCCAGCTCACCACCGTTAGCCGACGGGCAGCCCCAGCATTTT
cdr3_aa: CASSPPLADGQPQHF
j_call: TRBJ1-5
d_call: NA
v_call: TRBV18
clone_size: few

cdr3_nt: TGTGCCAGCAGCTTTGACAGAGACTTTACGTCGAACACCGGGGAGCTGTTTTTT
cdr3_aa: CASSFDRDFTSNTGELFF
j_call: TRBJ2-2
d_call: NA
v_call: TRBV7-9
clone_size: NA

cdr3_nt: TGTGCCAGCAGCTTAGAGGGGGGGAGCAATCAGCCCCAGCATTTT
cdr3_aa: CASSLEGGSNQPQHF
j_call: TRBJ1-5
d_call: NA
v_call: TRBV11-2
clone_size: NA

cdr3_nt: TGTGCCAGCAGCCCCCGGGTGGGTAACTATGGCTACACCTTC
cdr3_aa: CASSPRVGNYGYTF
j_call: TRBJ1-2
d_call: NA
v_call: TRBV6-6
clone_size: NA

cdr3_nt: TGTGCCAGCAGCTTACGTCTCCGGGAGCAGTACTTC
cdr3_aa: CASSLRLREQYF
j_call: TRBJ2-7
d_call: NA
v_call: TRBV11-2
clone_size: many

cdr3_nt: TGTGCCAGCAGCCAAGCAAGTAACACTGAAGCTTTCTTT
cdr3_aa: CASSQASNTEAFF
j_call: TRBJ1-1
d_call: NA
v_call: TRBV14
clone_size: NA

cdr3_nt: TGTGCCAGCAGCCTGTCCCGGGTCAGTTCCTACGAGCAGTACTTC
cdr3_aa: CASSLSRVSSYEQYF
j_call: TRBJ2-7
d_call: NA
v_call: TRBV11-2
clone_size: NA

cdr3_nt: TGTGCCTGGAGTCCAACCGGGGAGACCCAGTACTTC
cdr3_aa: CAWSPTGETQYF
j_call: TRBJ2-5
d_call: NA
v_call: TRBV30
clone_size: NA

cdr3_nt: TGTGCCAGCAGCTTAGTTGAGCGGCTAACAGATACGCAGTATTTT
cdr3_aa: CASSLVERLTDTQYF
j_call: TRBJ2-3
d_call: NA
v_call: TRBV11-2
clone_size: NA

cdr3_nt: TGTGCCAGCAGCCAAGATTCCCAAGAGACCCAGTACTTC
cdr3_aa: CASSQDSQETQYF
j_call: TRBJ2-5
d_call: NA
v_call: TRBV4-2
clone_size: NA

cdr3_nt: TGTGCCAGCAGTTTATTAGGGGGGGACAATAGCAATCAGCCCCAGCATTTT
cdr3_aa: CASSLLGGDNSNQPQHF
j_call: TRBJ1-5
d_call: NA
v_call: TRBV27
clone_size: NA

cdr3_nt: TGTGCCAGCAGTCGTGGTGGGACAGGGGCCTCCTACGAGCAGTACTTC
cdr3_aa: CASSRGGTGASYEQYF
j_call: TRBJ2-7
d_call: TRBD1
v_call: TRBV2
clone_size: NA

cdr3_nt: TGTGCCAGCAGTTCCACACTCCGGACAGGGAACGAGCAGTACTTC
cdr3_aa: CASSSTLRTGNEQYF
j_call: TRBJ2-7
d_call: TRBD1
v_call: TRBV28
clone_size: NA

cdr3_nt: TGCAGCGTTGAAGGGCAGGCGGAGACCCAGTACTTC
cdr3_aa: CSVEGQAETQYF
j_call: TRBJ2-5
d_call: NA
v_call: TRBV29-1
clone_size: once

cdr3_nt: TGTGCCAGCAGTCGGCAAACGAACACCGGGGAGCTGTTTTTT
cdr3_aa: CASSRQTNTGELFF
j_call: TRBJ2-2
d_call: NA
v_call: TRBV7-3
clone_size: NA

cdr3_nt: TGTGCCAGCAGTTACGGGCAGGTGATGAACACTGAAGCTTTCTTT
cdr3_aa: CASSYGQVMNTEAFF
j_call: TRBJ1-1
d_call: NA
v_call: TRBV6-6
clone_size: NA

cdr3_nt: TGTGCCAGCAGACCTCCGGGACAGGGGTTATACGAGCAGTACTTC
cdr3_aa: CASRPPGQGLYEQYF
j_call: TRBJ2-7
d_call: TRBD1
v_call: TRBV6-6
clone_size: NA

cdr3_nt: TGTGCCAGCAGCCCGACAGGGTCGACCGGGGAGCTGTTTTTT
cdr3_aa: CASSPTGSTGELFF
j_call: TRBJ2-2
d_call: TRBD1
v_call: TRBV6-5
clone_size: NA

cdr3_nt: TGTGCCAGCAGCTCTAATGCCTTCCAAGAGACCCAGTACTTC
cdr3_aa: CASSSNAFQETQYF
j_call: TRBJ2-5
d_call: NA
v_call: TRBV11-2
clone_size: NA

cdr3_nt: TGTGCCAGCAGTTCCGGGCCCACAGATACGCAGTATTTT
cdr3_aa: CASSSGPTDTQYF
j_call: TRBJ2-3
d_call: NA
v_call: TRBV6-6
clone_size: NA

cdr3_nt: TGTGCCAGCAGCCCCCGCCCCGGGACGATCGATACGCAGTATTTT
cdr3_aa: CASSPRPGTIDTQYF
j_call: TRBJ2-3
d_call: NA
v_call: TRBV9
clone_size: NA

cdr3_nt: TGTGCCAGCGGACAGGGAAGAACTGAAGCTTTCTTT
cdr3_aa: CASGQGRTEAFF
j_call: TRBJ1-1
d_call: TRBD1
v_call: TRBV18
clone_size: NA

cdr3_nt: TGTGCCAGCAGCTTAGGTGTTGACCAAGAGACCCAGTACTTC
cdr3_aa: CASSLGVDQETQYF
j_call: TRBJ2-5
d_call: NA
v_call: TRBV7-9
clone_size: few

cdr3_nt: TGTGCCAGCTCACCACCACAGGCGGTATGGCCCCAGCATTTT
cdr3_aa: CASSPPQAVWPQHF
j_call: TRBJ1-5
d_call: NA
v_call: TRBV18
clone_size: NA

cdr3_nt: TGTGCCAGCAGCTTAGGCCTGAGACAGGGGACGGGGAATGAGCAGTTCTTC
cdr3_aa: CASSLGLRQGTGNEQFF
j_call: TRBJ2-1
d_call: TRBD1
v_call: TRBV7-2
clone_size: NA

cdr3_nt: TGTGCCAGCAGCCCCGCATTCTCTGGGGCCAACGTCCTGACTTTC
cdr3_aa: CASSPAFSGANVLTF
j_call: TRBJ2-6
d_call: NA
v_call: TRBV11-2
clone_size: NA

cdr3_nt: TGTGCCAGTAGTATCTCTGTCGGCAGCTCTTCAACTAATGAAAAACTGTTTTTT
cdr3_aa: CASSISVGSSSTNEKLFF
j_call: TRBJ1-4
d_call: NA
v_call: TRBV19
clone_size: NA

cdr3_nt: TGCGCCAGCAGCCCGAGGGACTTCTCCTACAATGAGCAGTTCTTC
cdr3_aa: CASSPRDFSYNEQFF
j_call: TRBJ2-1
d_call: NA
v_call: TRBV4-1
clone_size: NA

cdr3_nt: TGTGCCAGCAGCCTCGCGGATTTCGACGAGCAGTACTTC
cdr3_aa: CASSLADFDEQYF
j_call: TRBJ2-7
d_call: NA
v_call: TRBV7-9
clone_size: few

cdr3_nt: TGTGCCAGCGAAAGTGGGCCCGGTCACTATAATTCACCCCTCCACTTT
cdr3_aa: CASESGPGHYNSPLHF
j_call: TRBJ1-6
d_call: NA
v_call: TRBV25-1
clone_size: few

cdr3_nt: TGTGCCAGCAGTATGGGGGCTGGAAACACCATATATTTT
cdr3_aa: CASSMGAGNTIYF
j_call: TRBJ1-3
d_call: NA
v_call: TRBV6-5
clone_size: NA

cdr3_nt: TGTGCCAGCAGTAGGACTAGCGGGATTGGAGATACGCAGTATTTT
cdr3_aa: CASSRTSGIGDTQYF
j_call: TRBJ2-3
d_call: TRBD2
v_call: TRBV28
clone_size: NA

cdr3_nt: TGTGCCAGCAGCCCGGGGGAATCTGGGGCCAACGTCCTGACTTTC
cdr3_aa: CASSPGESGANVLTF
j_call: TRBJ2-6
d_call: NA
v_call: TRBV7-9
clone_size: once

cdr3_nt: TGTGCCAGCAGCTTCCCCAGTAGCAATCAGCCCCAGCATTTT
cdr3_aa: CASSFPSSNQPQHF
j_call: TRBJ1-5
d_call: NA
v_call: TRBV2
clone_size: NA

cdr3_nt: TGTGCCAGTACCCCCTTGGGCGGGAGGCTCTACAATGAGCAGTTCTTC
cdr3_aa: CASTPLGGRLYNEQFF
j_call: TRBJ2-1
d_call: TRBD2
v_call: TRBV19
clone_size: NA

cdr3_nt: TGTGCCAGCTCGACCAGGTCTCAGGGGGCGCGTGTGAATCAGCCCCAGCATTTT
cdr3_aa: CASSTRSQGARVNQPQHF
j_call: TRBJ1-5
d_call: TRBD1
v_call: TRBV18
clone_size: NA

cdr3_nt: TGTGCCAGCAGTCTCCAAAATAGGGGGACTGAAGCTTTCTTT
cdr3_aa: CASSLQNRGTEAFF
j_call: TRBJ1-1
d_call: NA
v_call: TRBV27
clone_size: NA

cdr3_nt: TGTGCCAGCTCACCGGGGGGGAACACTGAAGCTTTCTTT
cdr3_aa: CASSPGGNTEAFF
j_call: TRBJ1-1
d_call: NA
v_call: TRBV18
clone_size: NA

cdr3_nt: TGTGCCAGCAGTTACTCGGCCGGGGTAACTGAAGCTTTCTTT
cdr3_aa: CASSYSAGVTEAFF
j_call: TRBJ1-1
d_call: NA
v_call: TRBV6-5
clone_size: once